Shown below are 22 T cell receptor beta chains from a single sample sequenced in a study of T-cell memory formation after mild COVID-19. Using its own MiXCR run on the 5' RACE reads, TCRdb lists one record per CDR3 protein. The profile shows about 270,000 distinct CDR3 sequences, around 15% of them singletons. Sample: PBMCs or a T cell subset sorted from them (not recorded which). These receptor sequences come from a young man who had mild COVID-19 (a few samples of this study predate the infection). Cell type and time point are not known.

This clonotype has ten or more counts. In nucleotides, the CDR3 is TGTGCCAGCAGTCCGGGACAGGGAGTGGGAGAGCAGTACGTC. It encodes CASSPGQGVGEQYV. The chain combines TRBV6-5 with TRBJ2-7; 9 bases align to TRBD1. With 5 bases clipped from V and 7 bases from J, the junction kept 9 bases outside the gene matches. The CDR3 has 14 residues. Germline CDR1 is MNHEY and CDR2 is SVGAGI.

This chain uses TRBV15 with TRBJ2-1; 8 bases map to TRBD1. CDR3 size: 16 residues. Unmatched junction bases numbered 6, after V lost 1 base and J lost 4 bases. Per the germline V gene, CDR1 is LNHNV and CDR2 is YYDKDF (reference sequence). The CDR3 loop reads CATSRGRTGLYNEQFF. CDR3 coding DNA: TGTGCCACCAGCAGAGGTAGGACAGGGCTATACAATGAGCAGTTCTTC.

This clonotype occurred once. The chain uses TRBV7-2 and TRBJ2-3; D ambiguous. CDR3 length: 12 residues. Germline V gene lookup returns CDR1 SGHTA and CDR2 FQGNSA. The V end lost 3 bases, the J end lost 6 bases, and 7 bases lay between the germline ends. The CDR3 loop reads CASSFFSDTQYF. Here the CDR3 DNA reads TGTGCCAGCAGCTTCTTTTCCGATACGCAGTATTTT.

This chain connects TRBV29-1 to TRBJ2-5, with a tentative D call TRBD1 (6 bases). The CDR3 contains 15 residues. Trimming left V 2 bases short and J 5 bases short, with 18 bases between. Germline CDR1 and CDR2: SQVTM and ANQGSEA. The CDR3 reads CSVESAGDNRETQYF. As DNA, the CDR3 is TGCAGCGTTGAATCTGCAGGGGATAATAGGGAGACCCAGTACTTC.

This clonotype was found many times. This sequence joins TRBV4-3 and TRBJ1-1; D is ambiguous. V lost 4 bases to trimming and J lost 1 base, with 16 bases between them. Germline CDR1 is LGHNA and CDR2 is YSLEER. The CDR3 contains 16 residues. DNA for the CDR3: TGCGCCAGCAGCCCACACCCCGGACTAGGGAACACTGAAGCTTTCTTT. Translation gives CASSPHPGLGNTEAFF.

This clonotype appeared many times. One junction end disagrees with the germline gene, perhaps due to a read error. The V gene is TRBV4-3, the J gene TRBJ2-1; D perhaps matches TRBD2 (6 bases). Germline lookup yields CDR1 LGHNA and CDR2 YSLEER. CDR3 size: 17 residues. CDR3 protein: CASSQDLATLGGNEQFF. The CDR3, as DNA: TGCGCCAGCAGTCAAGATTTGGCGACCCTCGGGGGAAATGAGCAGTTCTTC.

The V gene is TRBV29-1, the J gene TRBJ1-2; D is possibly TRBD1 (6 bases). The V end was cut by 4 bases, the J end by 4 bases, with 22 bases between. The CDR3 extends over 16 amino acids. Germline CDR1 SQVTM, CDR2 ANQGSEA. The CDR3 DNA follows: TGCAGCGTTGCTACATCGCAATGGGGGGCCTCCTATGGCTACACCTTC. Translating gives CSVATSQWGASYGYTF.

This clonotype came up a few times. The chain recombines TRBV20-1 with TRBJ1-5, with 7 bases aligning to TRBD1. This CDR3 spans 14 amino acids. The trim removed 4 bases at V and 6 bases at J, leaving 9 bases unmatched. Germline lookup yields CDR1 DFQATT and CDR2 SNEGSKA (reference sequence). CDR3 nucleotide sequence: TGCAGTGCTATCCTTAGACAGGGTGTTCAGCCCCAGCATTTT. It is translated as CSAILRQGVQPQHF.

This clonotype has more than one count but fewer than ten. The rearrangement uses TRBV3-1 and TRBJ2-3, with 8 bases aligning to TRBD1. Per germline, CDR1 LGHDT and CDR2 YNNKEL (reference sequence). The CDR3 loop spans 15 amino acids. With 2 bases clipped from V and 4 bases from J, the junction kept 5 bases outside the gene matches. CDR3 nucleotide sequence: TGTGCCAGCAGCCAACCCGGACAGGGCCCAGATACGCAGTATTTT. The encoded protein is CASSQPGQGPDTQYF.

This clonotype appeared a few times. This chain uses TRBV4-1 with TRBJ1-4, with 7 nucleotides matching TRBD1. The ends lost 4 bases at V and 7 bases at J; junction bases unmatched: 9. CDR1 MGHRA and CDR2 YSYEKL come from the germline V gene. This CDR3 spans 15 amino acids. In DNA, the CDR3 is TGCGCCAGCAGCCTAGGGGGCAGGGGCAGTGAAAAACTGTTTTTT. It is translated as CASSLGGRGSEKLFF.

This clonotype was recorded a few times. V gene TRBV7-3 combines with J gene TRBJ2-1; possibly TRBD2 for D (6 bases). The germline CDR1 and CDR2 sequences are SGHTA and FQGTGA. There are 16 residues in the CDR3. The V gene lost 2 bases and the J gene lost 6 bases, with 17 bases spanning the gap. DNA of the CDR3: TGTGCCAGCAGCTTATCCAAGACAGCGGGCCCCAATGAGCAGTTCTTC. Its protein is CASSLSKTAGPNEQFF.

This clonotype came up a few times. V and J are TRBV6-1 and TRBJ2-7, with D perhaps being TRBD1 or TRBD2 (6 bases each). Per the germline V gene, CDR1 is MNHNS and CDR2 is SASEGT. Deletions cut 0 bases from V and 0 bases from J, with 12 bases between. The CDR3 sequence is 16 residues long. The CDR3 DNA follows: TGTGCCAGCAGTGAAGCCCGGGGGCTCAGCTCCTACGAGCAGTACTTC. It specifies CASSEARGLSSYEQYF.

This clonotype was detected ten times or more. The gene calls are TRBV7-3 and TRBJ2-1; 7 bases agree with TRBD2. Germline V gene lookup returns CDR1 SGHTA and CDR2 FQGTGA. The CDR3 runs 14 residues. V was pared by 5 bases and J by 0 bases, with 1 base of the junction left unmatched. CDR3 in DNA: TGTGCCAGCAGCACGGGGGGCTCCTACAATGAGCAGTTCTTC. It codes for CASSTGGSYNEQFF.

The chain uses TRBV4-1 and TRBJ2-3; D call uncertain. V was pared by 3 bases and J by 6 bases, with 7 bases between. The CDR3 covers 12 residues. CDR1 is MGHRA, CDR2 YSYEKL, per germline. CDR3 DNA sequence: TGCGCCAGCAGCCACCCACTGGATACGCAGTATTTT. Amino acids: CASSHPLDTQYF.

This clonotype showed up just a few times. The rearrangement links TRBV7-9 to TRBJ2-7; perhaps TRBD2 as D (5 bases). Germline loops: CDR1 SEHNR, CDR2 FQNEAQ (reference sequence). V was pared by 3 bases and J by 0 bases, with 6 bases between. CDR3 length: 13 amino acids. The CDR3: CASSFRGSYEQYF. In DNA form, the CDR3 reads TGTGCCAGCAGCTTTCGGGGCTCCTACGAGCAGTACTTC.

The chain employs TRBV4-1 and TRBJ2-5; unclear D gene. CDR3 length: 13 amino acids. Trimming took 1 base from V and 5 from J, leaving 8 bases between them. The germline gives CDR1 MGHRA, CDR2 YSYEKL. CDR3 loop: CASSQVVVETQYF. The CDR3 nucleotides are TGCGCCAGCAGCCAAGTTGTTGTGGAGACCCAGTACTTC.

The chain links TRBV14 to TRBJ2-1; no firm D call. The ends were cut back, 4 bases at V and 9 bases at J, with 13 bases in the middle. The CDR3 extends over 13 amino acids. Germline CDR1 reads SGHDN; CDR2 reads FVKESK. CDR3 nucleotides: TGTGCCAGCAGCCTTCAGGATTTCAGTGAGCAGTTCTTC. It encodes CASSLQDFSEQFF.

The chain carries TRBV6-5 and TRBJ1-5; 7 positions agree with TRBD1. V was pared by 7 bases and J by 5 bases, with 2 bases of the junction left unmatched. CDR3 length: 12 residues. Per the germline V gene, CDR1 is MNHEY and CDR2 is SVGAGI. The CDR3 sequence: CASKTGHQPQHF. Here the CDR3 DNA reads TGTGCCAGCAAGACAGGGCATCAGCCCCAGCATTTT.

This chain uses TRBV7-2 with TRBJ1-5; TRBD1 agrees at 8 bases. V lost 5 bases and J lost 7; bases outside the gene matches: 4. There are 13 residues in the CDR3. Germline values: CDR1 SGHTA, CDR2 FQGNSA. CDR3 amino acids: CASSLTGVQPQHF. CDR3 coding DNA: TGTGCCAGCAGCCTGACAGGGGTGCAGCCCCAGCATTTT.

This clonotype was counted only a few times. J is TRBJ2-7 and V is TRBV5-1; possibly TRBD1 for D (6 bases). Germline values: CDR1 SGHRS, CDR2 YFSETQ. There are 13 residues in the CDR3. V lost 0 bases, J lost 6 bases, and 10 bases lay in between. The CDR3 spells CASSLGWDTEQYV. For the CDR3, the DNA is TGCGCCAGCAGCTTGGGGTGGGACACCGAGCAGTACGTC.

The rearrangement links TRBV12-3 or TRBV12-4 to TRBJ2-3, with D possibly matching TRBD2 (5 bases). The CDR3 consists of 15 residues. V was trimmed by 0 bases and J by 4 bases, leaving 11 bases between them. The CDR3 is CASSLALRAADTQYF. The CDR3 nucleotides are TGTGCCAGCAGTTTAGCGCTGAGGGCTGCAGATACGCAGTATTTT.

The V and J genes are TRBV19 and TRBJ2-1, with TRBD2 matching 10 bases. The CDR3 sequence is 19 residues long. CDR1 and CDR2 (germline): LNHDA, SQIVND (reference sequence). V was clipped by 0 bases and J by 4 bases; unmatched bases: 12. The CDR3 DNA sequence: TGTGCCAGTAGTATAGACAGCTGGACTAGCGGAATAAGATACAATGAGCAGTTCTTC. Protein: CASSIDSWTSGIRYNEQFF. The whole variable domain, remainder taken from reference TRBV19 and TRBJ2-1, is DGGITQSPKYLFRKEGQNVTLSCEQNLNHDAMYWYRQDPGQGLRLIYYSQIVNDFQKGDIAEGYSVSREKKESFPLTVTSAQKNPTAFYLCASSIDSWTSGIRYNEQFFGPGTRLTVL.